This entry concerns a single TCR beta chain. The table lists this clonotype with many counts. Its antigen remains undetermined. Base quality data are lacking; no much larger clone is found one base away. Patients chosen for sequencing had shown expansion of CD8+CD57+ cells by flow cytometry. Severe acquired aplastic anemia was diagnosed in all patients according to International Study of Aplastic Anemia and Agranulocytosis and Camitta criteria. No patient had received any therapy when blood was sampled. TCR repertoires of sorted CD4+ and CD8+ blood T cells from severe aplastic anemia patients and healthy subjects were deep-sequenced in the study. Patients were enrolled in the USA under clinicaltrials.gov protocols 00001620, 01623167, 00001397, 00071045, 00081523 and 00961064. Ficoll-Paque density gradient centrifugation was used to isolate peripheral blood mononuclear cells. Before DNA extraction, CD4+ and CD8+ T cells were sorted with FACS or magnetic beads.

This sample was taken from a study of CD8+CD57+ T cells in acquired aplastic anemia listed by TCRdb under 2018. For the wider study: DNA extracted from sorted CD4+ and CD8+ cells had a mean of roughly 3 ug, with a range of 0.2 to 27.4 ug. CD8+CD57+ expansion was defined as a frequency above the mean frequency observed in healthy subjects. Points the paper makes about the study in general: Nearly 30 CD8+ CDR3 sequences were found in both patients and controls but appeared to be highly expressed in patients and within the immunodominant clones of the patients. Between patients and healthy controls, no significant difference in CD8+ Simpson's diversity was found (P=0.060).

V is cut by 0 bases and J by 6 bases, and the space between the germline ends is 9 bases. Via the germline V gene, CDR1 is SGHRS and CDR2 YFSETQ. The CDR3 measures 14 amino acids from cysteine to phenylalanine. The entry retains the CDR3 DNA only, 42 bases that are in frame from base 1. Profiling of TCR beta VDJ combinations and CDR3 sequences used genomic DNA as the template. An Illumina HiSeq 2000 was the platform used for TCR repertoire sequencing. Per the authors' processing: TRBV/TRBJ rearrangement plots, CDR3 size and DJ length profiles, and Simpson's diversity index were used to evaluate the repertoires. The immunodominant clone was defined as the most abundant DNA sequence in deep sequencing data. CDR3 amino acid sequences were checked for sharing across subjects and were also compared against the VDJdb database and published repertoires. TCRdb itself trimmed the public reads at Q25 with fastp, ran MiXCR and retained productive beta chains. Merged by CDR3 protein, the rows form single entries marked with the most common genes and DNA. V and J calls and clone size were set by TCRdb, not the authors. Counted in this sample were about 160,000 distinct CDR3 sequences; around half of them appeared once. Approximately 3% of the sample lies in the top ten.

This clonotype was obtained from a human donor with aplastic anemia. The receptor chain draws on TRBV5-1 and TRBJ2-2; TRBD2 is a weak D gene call, 5 bases matching. The sequenced sample consisted of sorted CD4+, CD8+, or CD8+CD57+ T cells (not recorded which) from PBMCs. The sequenced DNA: TGCGCCAGCAGCTTGGTAGAGGGAGCCGGGGAGCTGTTTTTT. It codes for CASSLVEGAGELFF.